This T cell receptor beta chain was sequenced in a study of T cell responses to AZD1222 COVID-19 vaccine. Findings of the study overall: At study baseline, merely six AZD1222 recipients were seropositive.

For this clone: Antigen specificity is unknown.

V dropped 4 bases and J dropped 10 bases, with 17 bases sitting between them. The V gene's germline CDR1 is SGHTA and CDR2 FQGTGA. The CDR3 consists of 15 residues. Sequencing was performed with immunoSEQ multiplex PCR; in TCRdb, only in-frame clones are kept and a portion is missing. The profile shows 150,000 to 200,000 clones, around 90% of them singletons. The rearrangement links TRBV7-3 to TRBJ1-6; D is possibly TRBD1 (6 bases). This clonotype was obtained from an adult in good health. Source: peripheral blood, taken on day 0 of AZD1222 vaccination. The CDR3 coding sequence is TGTGCCAGCAGCTACCTGGGGGCAGGGGAATCACCCCTCCACTTT. Translated: CASSYLGAGESPLHF.